The rows below give T cell receptor beta chains drawn from one sample of a study of shared clonotypes between healthy human individuals. The method was immunoSEQ multiplex PCR; TCRdb's version includes in-frame clones alone and lacks a portion of them. The sample carries around 610,000 clones, 95% to 96% recorded once. The sequencing input was naive CD8+ T cells sorted from blood. The receptors originated from a young woman in good health. The CDR3 runs from the conserved cysteine through the conserved F or W. D genes are given only for firm matches. The size field is filled for only some rows; it gives once, few, many or a size class.

d_gene,v_gene,j_gene,abundance,CDR3nt,CDR3aa
.,TRBV28,TRBJ1-5,.,TGTGCCAGCAGCTTTTTTGGACCCACTGGCAATCAGCCCCAGCATTTT,CASSFFGPTGNQPQHF
TRBD1,TRBV28,TRBJ1-1,.,TGTGCCAGCAGGTCGACAGGGGCGAGGGAGAACACTGAAGCTTTCTTT,CASRSTGARENTEAFF
TRBD1,TRBV9,TRBJ2-7,.,TGTGCCAGCAGCCAACAGGGGGCTGCCTACGAGCAGTACTTC,CASSQQGAAYEQYF
.,TRBV5-6,TRBJ2-7,.,TGTGCCAGCAGCCCCCGGGGCAGGACCTACGAGCAGTACTTC,CASSPRGRTYEQYF
TRBD1,TRBV4-1,TRBJ1-2,.,TGCGCCAGCACCTCATGGGACAGGGGATGGAACTATGGCTACACCTTC,CASTSWDRGWNYGYTF
.,TRBV14,TRBJ2-6,.,TGTGCCAGCAGCCAAGATAGGGCAGGGCTTGGGGCCAACGTCCTGACTTTC,CASSQDRAGLGANVLTF
.,TRBV28,TRBJ2-5,.,TGTGCCAGCTTCGGGGGTGTCAGGGGGGAGACCCAGTACTTC,CASFGGVRGETQYF
TRBD2,TRBV28,TRBJ2-1,.,TGTGCCAGCAGTCTACCGAGTACCGGGACTAGCGACTACAATGAGCAGTTCTTC,CASSLPSTGTSDYNEQFF
.,TRBV27,TRBJ2-5,.,TGTGCCAGCAGTTTATCGGCAGGGCAAGAGACCCAGTACTTC,CASSLSAGQETQYF
TRBD2,TRBV11-2,TRBJ2-1,.,TGTGCCAGCAGCTTAGGCCTAGCGGAGGGCAATGAGCAGTTCTTC,CASSLGLAEGNEQFF
.,TRBV19,TRBJ1-2,.,TGTGCCAGTAGTATTTTTTCGGGCCTTGGGTATGGCTACACCTTC,CASSIFSGLGYGYTF
TRBD2,TRBV4-1,TRBJ2-5,.,TGCGCCAGCAGCCGGACACTAGCGGGGCAAGAGACCCAGTACTTC,CASSRTLAGQETQYF
.,TRBV19,TRBJ2-5,.,TGTGCCAGTAGTATACAATGGCAAGGGTCAAAAGAGACCCAGTACTTC,CASSIQWQGSKETQYF
.,TRBV15,TRBJ2-1,.,TGTGCCACCAGCAGAGACAGGGTCTCCTACAATGAGCAGTTCTTC,CATSRDRVSYNEQFF
TRBD1,TRBV28,TRBJ2-7,.,TGTGCCAGCAGTTTACCAACCCGGACAGGGGAATACGAGCAGTACTTC,CASSLPTRTGEYEQYF
.,TRBV7-9,TRBJ1-2,.,TGTGCCAGCAGCTTAGGTGTAGCCAGACTGAATGGCTACACCTTC,CASSLGVARLNGYTF
TRBD1,TRBV7-2,TRBJ1-2,.,TGTGCCAGCAGCGTACCACAGGGGGTATGGAACTATGGCTACACCTTC,CASSVPQGVWNYGYTF
.,TRBV9,TRBJ1-2,.,TGTGCCAGCAGCGTAGGTGCAGCCTCAGGTCACTATGGCTACACCTTC,CASSVGAASGHYGYTF
.,TRBV9,TRBJ2-1,.,TGTGCCAGCAGCGTATTTAACAAAGACAATGAGCAGTTCTTC,CASSVFNKDNEQFF
.,TRBV4-2,TRBJ2-2,.,TGTGCCAGCAGCCAACCGTACAGCCGTAGCACCGGGGAGCTGTTTTTT,CASSQPYSRSTGELFF
TRBD2,TRBV11-3,TRBJ2-3,.,TGTGCCAGCAGCCGAACGACTAGCGTGGATGAGGATACGCAGTATTTT,CASSRTTSVDEDTQYF
.,TRBV4-1,TRBJ2-3,.,TGCGCCAGCAGCCAAGAATGGGGGGCCTTCAGAAATACGCAGTATTTT,CASSQEWGAFRNTQYF
.,TRBV4-1,TRBJ1-2,.,TGCGCCAGCAGCCCATTTTTGGGCTATGGCTACACCTTC,CASSPFLGYGYTF
TRBD1,TRBV6-4,TRBJ1-2,.,TGTGCCAGCAGTGTTGGGACAGGGGGCTTGGATGGCTACACCTTC,CASSVGTGGLDGYTF
.,TRBV27,TRBJ1-5,.,TGTGCCAGCAGATCCGGGGTGAGGGATCAGCCCCAGCATTTT,CASRSGVRDQPQHF
.,TRBV6-1,TRBJ2-7,.,TGTGCCAGCAGTGGGAGCGGAGACGATCTCTACGAGCAGTACTTC,CASSGSGDDLYEQYF
TRBD1,TRBV4-1,TRBJ1-1,.,TGCGCCAGCAGCGCTTCATTCCAGGGGGCTCTCTTTCCGAAAGCTTTCTTT,CASSASFQGALFPKAFF
TRBD2,TRBV27,TRBJ2-7,.,TGTGCCAGCAGTTTTAGCGGGAGGGCCCTCGAGCAGTACTTC,CASSFSGRALEQYF
.,TRBV27,TRBJ1-1,.,TGTGCCAGCAGTTTATCGGGGGCCAACACTGAAGCTTTCTTT,CASSLSGANTEAFF
.,TRBV9,TRBJ2-1,.,TGTGCCAGCAGCGCAGGACTTCAAGAGCAGTTCTTC,CASSAGLQEQFF
.,TRBV28,TRBJ1-3,.,TGTGCCAGCAGTTTCGCCGTTGGGGTCTCTGGAAACACCATATATTTT,CASSFAVGVSGNTIYF
.,TRBV27,TRBJ1-1,.,TGTGCCAGCAGGTGGGCCGGATTGGCTTTCTTT,CASRWAGLAFF
.,TRBV7-9,TRBJ2-2,once,TGTGCCAGCAGCTTCACCACCGGGGAGCTGTTTTTT,CASSFTTGELFF
.,TRBV10-1,TRBJ2-1,.,TGCGCCAGCAGTGATTATACGGACTTCGGTGAGCAGTTCTTC,CASSDYTDFGEQFF
TRBD1,TRBV13,TRBJ2-7,.,TGTGCCAGCAGCCCCACCGGACAGGGAAGACCCTACGAGCAGTACTTC,CASSPTGQGRPYEQYF
.,TRBV27,TRBJ2-1,.,TGTGCCAGCAGTTCAGGGTTCCCCTACAATGAGCAGTTCTTC,CASSSGFPYNEQFF
.,TRBV27,TRBJ2-7,.,TGTGCCAGCAGTTCTAAGACGACCATCGGACTCTGGGAGCAGTACTTC,CASSSKTTIGLWEQYF
TRBD2,TRBV27,TRBJ2-7,.,TGTGCCAGCAGCCGTAGCGGGAGGGCCTACGAGCAGTACTTC,CASSRSGRAYEQYF
.,TRBV5-1,TRBJ1-1,.,TGCGCCAGCAGCTTTGGAAAGGTCGGAACTGAAGCTTTCTTT,CASSFGKVGTEAFF
.,TRBV4-1,TRBJ2-4,.,TGCGCCAGCAGCCAAGACTCCCACACCGAAAACATTCAGTACTTC,CASSQDSHTENIQYF
TRBD1,TRBV9,TRBJ2-1,.,TGTGCCAGCAGCGCGACAGGGGACGGGTACAATGAGCAGTTCTTC,CASSATGDGYNEQFF
.,TRBV27,TRBJ1-6,.,TGTGCCAGCGGCCTTCAGAGGGACGCTTCACCCCTCCACTTT,CASGLQRDASPLHF
TRBD2,TRBV15,TRBJ2-2,.,TGTGCCACCAGCAGAGATCTGAGCGGGAGTTGGACCGGGGAGCTGTTTTTT,CATSRDLSGSWTGELFF
.,TRBV5-1,TRBJ2-5,.,TGCGCCAGCAGGGATTCCTCGGGACGGACTCACCAAGAGACCCAGTACTTC,CASRDSSGRTHQETQYF
TRBD1,TRBV19,TRBJ1-1,once,TGTGCCACCCGAGGGGGCGGAACGCGCACTGAAGCTTTCTTT,CATRGGGTRTEAFF
.,TRBV27,TRBJ2-7,once,TGTGCCAGCAGCCCAGGGCATGCTAGCGACGAGCAGTACTTC,CASSPGHASDEQYF
.,TRBV27,TRBJ1-1,.,TGTGCCAGCACTGACAGACAAAACACTGAAGCTTTCTTT,CASTDRQNTEAFF
TRBD2,TRBV13,TRBJ2-7,.,TGTGCCAGCAGCTTGGGACTAGCGGACTACGAGCAGTACTTC,CASSLGLADYEQYF
.,TRBV28,TRBJ2-4,.,TGTGCCAGCGCCGGGACCCTCGAGGGCGGAAACATTCAGTACTTC,CASAGTLEGGNIQYF
.,TRBV5-1,TRBJ1-1,.,TGCGCCAGCAGCTTGGACGGGACCATGAACACTGAAGCTTTCTTT,CASSLDGTMNTEAFF
.,TRBV7-9,TRBJ2-3,.,TGTGCCAGCAGCTTCTCGGAAAACACAGATACGCAGTATTTT,CASSFSENTDTQYF
.,TRBV10-3,TRBJ1-5,.,TGTGCCGTCGGATCGGAAGGGGGAGCCTATCAGCCCCAGCATTTT,CAVGSEGGAYQPQHF
.,TRBV28,TRBJ2-1,.,TGTGCCAGCAGTTTGGGCGGAAGCTCCTACAATGAGCAGTTCTTC,CASSLGGSSYNEQFF